This entry lists 23 T cell receptor beta chains sequenced from one sample in a study of blood T cell repertoires in COVID-19. This table comes from immunoSEQ multiplex PCR, and its TCRdb copy is limited to in-frame clones, with some not included. The table lists 140,000 or so clones, more than 80% of them singletons. Sample: peripheral blood. These receptors were collected from a woman aged 60-75 years with active COVID-19.

This clone was counted only a few times. The junction does not match germline at one end; this may be a read error. J is TRBJ1-6 and V is TRBV7-9; 8 bases are a match to TRBD1. Per germline, CDR1 SEHNR and CDR2 FQNEAQ (reference sequence). CDR3 size: 12 residues. CDR3 nucleotide sequence: TGTGCCAGCAGCTTAGGCCCGGACAGGGCTCGCTTT. Its protein is CASSLGPDRARF.

The chain recombines TRBV4-3 with TRBJ2-1, with 13 positions matching TRBD2. Germline CDR1 reads LGHNA; CDR2 reads YSLEER. CDR3 length equals 16 residues. Losses at the gene ends were 2 bases for V and 8 bases for J; bases not matched to a gene: 6. CDR3 amino acids: CASSQRGTSGNYEQFF. CDR3 coding DNA: TGCGCCAGCAGCCAAAGAGGGACTAGCGGGAACTATGAGCAGTTCTTC.

This clone was counted a few times. The genes are TRBV3-1 (or the pseudogene TRBV3-2) and TRBJ1-6; D ambiguous. The germline V and J ends were trimmed by 1 base and 5 bases, with 6 bases remaining between them. This CDR3 spans 14 amino acids. The V gene's germline CDR1 is LGHDT and CDR2 YNNKEL (reference sequence). In DNA, the CDR3 is TGTGCCAGCAGCCAAGTAATCCATAATTCACCCCTCCACTTT. It encodes CASSQVIHNSPLHF.

The V and J genes are TRBV10-2 and TRBJ1-5; D ambiguous. The CDR3 has 14 amino acids. V shed 0 bases and J shed 4 bases, with 7 bases lying between them. Germline V gene lookup returns CDR1 WSHSY and CDR2 SAAADI. The CDR3 reads CASSESNSNQPQHF. In DNA, the CDR3 is TGCGCCAGCAGTGAGTCGAACAGTAATCAGCCCCAGCATTTT.

The J gene is TRBJ2-3, the V gene TRBV3-1 (or the pseudogene TRBV3-2); 8 bases fit TRBD1. This CDR3 comprises 17 residues. V lost 2 bases and J lost 2; bases outside the gene matches: 9. CDR1 is LGHDT, CDR2 YNNKEL, per germline (reference sequence). CDR3 sequence reads: CASSQNPRTGTTDTQYF. The CDR3 bases are TGTGCCAGCAGCCAAAATCCTCGGACAGGGACCACAGATACGCAGTATTTT.

This clone has more than one count but fewer than ten. The chain combines TRBV6-5 with TRBJ1-5; D not resolved. The ends were cut back, 7 bases at V and 3 bases at J, with 16 bases in the middle. Germline-derived CDR1 and CDR2 are MNHEY and SVGAGI. The length of the CDR3 is 15 residues. CDR3 in amino acids: CASNLRGSNNQPQHF. The CDR3, as DNA: TGTGCCAGCAATTTGAGAGGGAGTAACAATCAGCCCCAGCATTTT.

This chain connects TRBV19 to TRBJ2-2; 12 nucleotides align to TRBD2. The germline gives CDR1 LNHDA, CDR2 SQIVND (reference sequence). V lost 6 bases to trimming and J lost 5 bases; unmatched junction nucleotides: 7. This CDR3 has 16 residues. This CDR3 reads CASRHGLAGGTGELFF. The DNA of the CDR3 is TGTGCCAGTAGACATGGTCTAGCGGGAGGGACCGGGGAGCTGTTTTTT.

This chain links TRBV7-2 with TRBJ2-7, with 11 bases lining up with TRBD2. Per germline, CDR1 SGHTA and CDR2 FQGNSA. The J segment lost 5 bases and the V segment lost 3 bases, leaving 6 bases of the junction unmatched. The CDR3 totals 15 residues. In DNA form, the CDR3 reads TGTGCCAGCAGCTTGACTAGCGGGGTTTGGGACGAGCAGTACTTC. This codes for CASSLTSGVWDEQYF.

The chain employs TRBV18 and TRBJ2-3; TRBD1 matches at 7 bases. The CDR3 covers 17 residues. The germline CDR1 and CDR2 sequences are KGHSH and LQKENI. Trimming took 3 bases from V and 0 from J; bases not matched to a gene: 9. CDR3 DNA sequence: TGTGCCAGCTCACCGACCCCAGGGGGATCTAGCACAGATACGCAGTATTTT. It specifies CASSPTPGGSSTDTQYF.

V and J are TRBV9 and TRBJ2-3; maybe TRBD2 (6 bases). The CDR3 sequence is 13 residues long. From germline, CDR1 is SGDLS and CDR2 YYNGEE. Trimming removed 4 bases at V and 6 bases at J, with 12 bases between. CDR3 protein: CASSLGGWDTQYF. The CDR3 bases are TGTGCCAGCAGCCTCGGGGGTTGGGATACGCAGTATTTT.

The chain joins TRBV7-2 to TRBJ1-6; a weak D match, TRBD1 (5 bases). V lost 2 bases to trimming and J lost 3 bases, with 11 bases between them. CDR1 is SGHTA, CDR2 FQGNSA, per germline. The CDR3 is made up of 16 amino acids. CDR3 bases: TGTGCCAGCAGCTTATTTAGGGGCAGCTATAATTCACCCCTCCACTTT. Its protein is CASSLFRGSYNSPLHF.

The chain recombines TRBV9 with TRBJ2-7, with 7 bases lining up with TRBD2. The junction had 5 bases not matched to a gene; V was cut back by 3 bases and J by 2 bases. CDR3 length: 14 residues. Per germline, CDR1 SGDLS and CDR2 YYNGEE. CDR3 in amino acids: CASSGGAGPYEQYF. CDR3 coding DNA: TGTGCCAGCAGCGGCGGAGCGGGGCCCTACGAGCAGTACTTC.

The chain uses TRBV2 and TRBJ1-4; D call uncertain. In germline, CDR1 is SNHLY, CDR2 FYNNEI. There are 15 residues in the CDR3. V lost 6 bases and J 5 bases, leaving 16 bases between the germline ends. The DNA of the CDR3 is TGTGCCAGCAGGCAAAACGGGGTAGAAAATGAAAAACTGTTTTTT. It codes for CASRQNGVENEKLFF.

The chain joins TRBV5-5 to TRBJ1-6; D gene uncertain. Looked up from germline, CDR1 is SGHKS and CDR2 is YYEKEE (reference sequence). V was trimmed by 4 bases and J by 6 bases, leaving 14 bases between them. CDR3 length: 15 amino acids. CDR3 protein: CASSTTRVFNSPLHF. DNA of the CDR3: TGTGCCAGCAGCACTACCCGGGTCTTTAATTCACCCCTCCACTTT.

J is TRBJ1-4 and V is TRBV27, with TRBD1 matching 9 bases. J was trimmed by 3 bases and V by 6 bases; bases with no gene match: 11. The length of the CDR3 is 17 residues. Germline loops: CDR1 MNHEY, CDR2 SMNVEV (reference sequence). This chain's CDR3 is CASSPLTGGYANEKLFF. As DNA, the CDR3 is TGTGCCAGCAGCCCCCTAACAGGGGGCTATGCTAATGAAAAACTGTTTTTT. The complete variable domain, with remaining parts taken from reference TRBV27 and TRBJ1-4, reads EAQVTQNPRYLITVTGKKLTVTCSQNMNHEYMSWYRQDPGLGLRQIYYSMNVEVTDKGDVPEGYKVSRKEKRNFPLILESPSPNQTSLYFCASSPLTGGYANEKLFFGSGTQLSVL.

The chain uses TRBV27 and TRBJ2-1, with 12 bases matching TRBD2. Unmatched junction bases numbered 9, after V lost 2 bases and J lost 7 bases. CDR1 is MNHEY and CDR2 is SMNVEV in the germline V gene (reference sequence). The CDR3 totals 17 residues. The DNA for the CDR3 is TGTGCCAGCAGTTTACTCCTAGCGGGAGGGCTGGGAAATGAGCAGTTCTTC. Translating gives CASSLLLAGGLGNEQFF.

This clone has just a few counts. The chain is built from TRBV21-1 and TRBJ2-3; TRBD2 was called by the table and not checked on the DNA. TRBV21-1 is tagged as a pseudogene. CDR3 length equals 15 residues. The CDR3 protein is CASSKVASSTDTQYF. CDR3 coding DNA: TGTGCCAGCAGCAAGGTAGCTTCTAGCACAGATACGCAGTATTTT.

V and J are TRBV5-5 and TRBJ2-7, with 7 positions matching TRBD1. Trimming removed 3 bases from V and 3 bases from J; junction bases left unmatched: 3. Germline assignment: CDR1 SGHKS and CDR2 YYEKEE (reference sequence). CDR3 length: 13 amino acids. The CDR3 DNA follows: TGTGCCAGCAGCTACACAGGGGACTACGAGCAGTACTTC. This translates into CASSYTGDYEQYF. The variable domain in full, with the rest retrieved from reference TRBV5-5 and TRBJ2-7, is DAGVTQSPTHLIKTRGQQVTLRCSPISGHKSVSWYQQVLGQGPQFIFQYYEKEERGRGNFPDRFSARQFPNYSSELNVNALLLGDSALYLCASSYTGDYEQYFGPGTRLTVT.

This sequence joins TRBV5-1 and TRBJ1-1; D remains ambiguous. The ends were cut back, 2 bases at V and 1 base at J, with 9 bases in the middle. The CDR3 spans 14 residues. Per germline, CDR1 SGHRS and CDR2 YFSETQ. The CDR3 sequence is CASSLRPGNTEAFF. The CDR3, as DNA: TGCGCCAGCAGCTTACGGCCGGGGAACACTGAAGCTTTCTTT.

This chain links TRBV7-2 with TRBJ1-1, with D possibly being TRBD1 (5 bases). V was shortened by 1 base and J by 1 base, with 10 bases between the two germline ends. Germline assignment: CDR1 SGHTA and CDR2 FQGNSA. The CDR3 has 15 amino acids. The CDR3: CASSLVSTGNTEAFF. CDR3 bases: TGTGCCAGCAGCTTAGTAAGTACAGGGAACACTGAAGCTTTCTTT.

V is TRBV20-1 and J is TRBJ2-1; 12 nucleotides agree with TRBD2. After removal of 3 bases from V and 9 bases from J, the junction contained 12 bases not matched to a gene. Germline V lookup: CDR1 DFQATT, CDR2 SNEGSKA (reference sequence). This CDR3 is built from 16 residues. CDR3 amino acids: CSASSGLAGGRGEQFF. The CDR3 nucleotides are TGCAGTGCTAGTTCGGGGCTAGCGGGAGGGCGCGGTGAGCAGTTCTTC.

The chain combines TRBV6-5 with TRBJ1-6, with no clear D. The germline CDR1 and CDR2 sequences are MNHEY and SVGAGI. This CDR3 has 14 residues. The V and J ends lost 6 bases and 8 bases respectively, with 14 bases between them. The CDR3 sequence: CASRRILADSPLHF. Written as DNA, the CDR3 is TGTGCCAGCAGACGCATTTTGGCTGATTCACCCCTCCACTTT.

This clone was observed once. The rearrangement joins TRBV11-2 to TRBJ2-7; 7 bases are shared with TRBD1. Trimming removed 1 base from V and 3 bases from J; junction bases left unmatched: 6. Germline lookup yields CDR1 SGHAT and CDR2 FQNNGV. The CDR3 is made up of 15 amino acids. The CDR3, as DNA: TGTGCCAGCAGCTTAGCTACAGGGGCCCACTACGAGCAGTACTTC. Residues: CASSLATGAHYEQYF.